These T cell receptor beta chains were read from a single sample in a study of cytomegalovirus exposure and HLA in healthy donors. The repertoire was sequenced with immunoSEQ multiplex PCR; TCRdb's copy has only in-frame clones and lacks some. Of 85,000 to 110,000 clones listed, around 77% are singletons. The specimen sequenced was PBMCs. These receptors all stem from a man aged 50-60 years in good health and CMV-seropositive. Both conserved end residues are part of each CDR3. The D gene is left open where the match is weak. Where a row states a size, it is once, few, many or the class of an expanded clone; other rows omit it.

J: TRBJ1-2; D: -; size: once; V: TRBV29-1; CDR3: CSVEDRKAGNYGYTF; DNA: TGCAGCGTTGAAGATAGAAAAGCAGGAAACTATGGCTACACCTTC
J: TRBJ2-3; D: TRBD1; size: -; V: TRBV11-3; CDR3: CASSFGTGGRDTQYF; DNA: TGTGCCAGCAGCTTCGGGACAGGGGGCAGAGATACGCAGTATTTT
J: TRBJ2-4; D: TRBD2; size: -; V: TRBV2; CDR3: CASSELAGGSNIQYF; DNA: TGTGCCAGCAGTGAACTAGCGGGAGGCAGTAACATTCAGTACTTC
J: TRBJ2-7; D: -; size: -; V: TRBV18; CDR3: CASSPPAGQGSYEQYF; DNA: TGTGCCAGCTCACCCCCGGCGGGGCAGGGCTCCTACGAGCAGTACTTC
J: TRBJ2-1; D: -; size: -; V: TRBV6-1; CDR3: CASHPGGGLFF; DNA: TGTGCCAGCCACCCGGGAGGGGGCTTGTTCTTC
J: TRBJ2-3; D: TRBD2; size: once; V: TRBV7-9; CDR3: CASSLGPSGSADTQYF; DNA: TGTGCCAGCAGCTTAGGTCCTAGCGGGAGTGCAGATACGCAGTATTTT
J: TRBJ1-6; D: -; size: -; V: TRBV7-9; CDR3: CASSPAGGNNSPLHF; DNA: TGTGCCAGCAGCCCAGCAGGAGGGAACAATTCACCCCTCCACTTT
J: TRBJ2-3; D: TRBD2; size: -; V: TRBV30; CDR3: CAWRELAGGGDTQYF; DNA: TGTGCCTGGAGGGAACTAGCGGGCGGGGGAGATACGCAGTATTTT
J: TRBJ2-3; D: TRBD2; size: -; V: TRBV5-1; CDR3: CASSLGTSGSTDTQYF; DNA: TGCGCCAGCAGCCTAGGGACTAGCGGGAGCACAGATACGCAGTATTTT
J: TRBJ2-2; D: TRBD1; size: -; V: TRBV7-2; CDR3: CASSSDRGRSGGELFF; DNA: TGTGCCAGCAGCTCCGACAGGGGGCGGTCAGGAGGGGAGCTGTTTTTT
J: TRBJ1-3; D: -; size: few; V: TRBV7-9; CDR3: CASRHHPRVDGNTIYF; DNA: TGTGCCAGCAGACACCACCCCAGGGTCGATGGAAACACCATATATTTT
J: TRBJ2-7; D: -; size: -; V: TRBV6-1; CDR3: CASSEEARADSYEQYF; DNA: TGTGCCAGCAGTGAAGAGGCGCGGGCTGACTCCTACGAGCAGTACTTC
J: TRBJ2-1; D: -; size: -; V: TRBV19; CDR3: CASSIGWSDEQFF; DNA: TGTGCCAGTAGTATTGGGTGGAGCGATGAGCAGTTCTTC
J: TRBJ2-1; D: TRBD2; size: -; V: TRBV29-1; CDR3: CSVVHRGASGSPNEQFF; DNA: TGCAGCGTTGTACATAGAGGGGCTAGCGGGTCCCCCAATGAGCAGTTCTTC
J: TRBJ1-4; D: -; size: -; V: TRBV9; CDR3: CASSQKATNEKLFF; DNA: TGTGCCAGCAGCCAAAAAGCCACTAATGAAAAACTGTTTTTT
J: TRBJ2-7; D: -; size: once; V: TRBV7-9; CDR3: CSSSLKGLQYF; DNA: TGTTCCAGCAGCTTAAAGGGACTGCAGTACTTC
J: TRBJ2-7; D: TRBD1; size: -; V: TRBV10-3; CDR3: CAITTDRGTYEQYF; DNA: TGTGCCATCACCACGGACAGGGGAACCTACGAGCAGTACTTC
J: TRBJ2-5; D: -; size: -; V: TRBV5-4; CDR3: CASSLGPRGRGQETQYF; DNA: TGTGCCAGCAGCTTGGGGCCTCGCGGCCGCGGACAAGAGACCCAGTACTTC
J: TRBJ1-4; D: TRBD1; size: -; V: TRBV5-5; CDR3: CASSPDRAATNEKLFF; DNA: TGTGCCAGCAGCCCGGACAGGGCCGCAACTAATGAAAAACTGTTTTTT
J: TRBJ2-1; D: -; size: -; V: TRBV23-1; CDR3: CASSHPRLTGPYNEQFF; DNA: TGCGCCAGCAGTCACCCGCGATTGACAGGTCCTTACAATGAGCAGTTCTTC
J: TRBJ2-5; D: TRBD2; size: -; V: TRBV28; CDR3: CASSLGLAGGEETQYF; DNA: TGTGCCAGCAGCTTGGGGCTAGCGGGAGGGGAAGAGACCCAGTACTTC
J: TRBJ1-3; D: -; size: -; V: TRBV28; CDR3: CASRVSSGNTIYF; DNA: TGTGCCAGCAGAGTCAGCTCTGGAAACACCATATATTTT
J: TRBJ2-1; D: -; size: -; V: TRBV29-1; CDR3: CSVTRERGNEQFF; DNA: TGCAGCGTTACACGGGAGAGGGGAAATGAGCAGTTCTTC
J: TRBJ2-7; D: -; size: -; V: TRBV15; CDR3: CATSRDSEQYF; DNA: TGTGCCACCAGCAGAGATAGCGAGCAGTACTTC
J: TRBJ2-7; D: -; size: -; V: TRBV11-2; CDR3: CASSQGPDDEQYF; DNA: TGTGCCAGCAGCCAGGGTCCAGATGACGAGCAGTACTTC
J: TRBJ1-4; D: TRBD1; size: -; V: TRBV9; CDR3: CASSLRDRGEKLFF; DNA: TGTGCCAGCAGCCTCCGGGACAGGGGTGAAAAACTGTTTTTT
J: TRBJ1-2; D: TRBD1; size: -; V: TRBV19; CDR3: CASRTGQGNYGYTF; DNA: TGTGCCAGTCGCACGGGACAGGGGAACTATGGCTACACCTTC